Only one count was recorded for the clone carrying this T cell receptor beta chain. Its antigen is as yet unknown. The sample comes from a study of OX40 agonist ivuxolimab in advanced cancers. Study-wide points: Part of the nonresponder group also had normalized T-cell clonal expansion that was low.

The assay was immunoSEQ multiplex PCR, and TCRdb's table has in-frame clones only and misses some. The sample records approximately 76,000 clones, 94% being singletons. V lost 0 bases to trimming and J lost 7 bases, with 9 bases between them. The CDR3 has 14 residues. CDR1 is LGHNA, CDR2 YSLEER, per germline. The sequence was obtained from an adult with an advanced solid tumor such as melanoma, head and neck, liver or kidney cancer. The chain couples TRBV4-3 to TRBJ2-2; D is possibly TRBD1 or TRBD2 (5 bases each). The sample consisted of CD4+ or CD8+ T cells sorted from blood, taken in a trial of the OX40 agonist ivuxolimab. CDR3 bases: TGCGCCAGCAGCCAAGACTGGGGGAGCGGGGAGCTGTTTTTT. Protein sequence: CASSQDWGSGELFF.